This TCR beta chain was captured in a study of cytomegalovirus exposure and HLA in healthy donors. Study results and limitations: Three CMV-associated chains were confirmed in vitro to be specific for CMV antigens. The tendency of first-cohort TCR clusters to co-occur in the roughly 130 validation repertoires emerged from a later analysis. Most observed TCR sequences were rare, whereas some public TCRs were detected in many donors.

The CDR3 has 15 residues. Germline CDR1 ENHRY, CDR2 SYGVKD. V lost 0 bases, J lost 9 bases, and 12 bases lay in between. Profiling relied on immunoSEQ multiplex PCR, and the TCRdb table lists in-frame clones only, not all of them. The sample has roughly 130,000 clones; roughly 89% are singletons. On this clone: Its target is unknown.

Sequenced input: PBMCs. This TCR was recovered from a woman aged 18-29 years in good health and CMV-seropositive. This sequence joins TRBV10-3 and TRBJ1-6, with D perhaps matching TRBD1 (5 bases). This CDR3 is CAISESPGVGSPLHF. CDR3 DNA sequence: TGTGCCATCAGTGAGTCCCCGGGGGTCGGTTCACCCCTCCACTTT.